These 5 T cell receptor beta chains came from one sample sequenced in a study of technical replicates of blood from a few donors. Sequencing used immunoSEQ multiplex PCR; TCRdb keeps in-frame clones, though not all of them. The data show 65,000 to 80,000 clones, with 95% to 98% seen just once and 0.2% to 0.3% held by the top ten. The specimen sequenced was T cells isolated from PBMCs. These receptors came from a human donor in good health.

The chain employs TRBV6-5 and TRBJ1-2, with D perhaps matching TRBD1 (6 bases). This CDR3 comprises 14 residues. The V and J ends lost 4 bases and 5 bases respectively, with 14 bases between them. Germline lookup yields CDR1 MNHEY and CDR2 SVGAGI. The CDR3 region has the DNA TGTGCCAGCAGTTTGTTCGGGACACTATATGGCTACACCTTC. This sequence encodes CASSLFGTLYGYTF.

The V and J genes are TRBV7-6 and TRBJ1-1; weak D call: TRBD1 (6 bases). V gave up 4 bases and J gave up 8 bases, with 17 bases separating them. CDR3 length: 14 amino acids. Germline V gene data show CDR1 as SGHVS and CDR2 as FNYEAQ. The CDR3 protein is CASSSQLDSIEAFF. The CDR3, as DNA: TGTGCCAGCAGCTCCCAGCTGGACAGCATAGAAGCTTTCTTT. The variable domain in full, with the rest retrieved from reference TRBV7-6 and TRBJ1-1, is GAGVSQSPRYKVTKRGQDVALRCDPISGHVSLYWYRQALGQGPEFLTYFNYEAQQDKSGLPNDRFSAERPEGSISTLTIQRTEQRDSAMYRCASSSQLDSIEAFFGQGTRLTVV.

In nucleotides, the CDR3 is TGTGCCAGCTCACCTCTTCTGGGGGCAGGGGCTGAAGCTTTCTTT. Amino acid sequence: CASSPLLGAGAEAFF. V gene TRBV18 combines with J gene TRBJ1-1; D might be TRBD1 (6 bases). Germline V CDR1 and CDR2: KGHSH, LQKENI. The CDR3 sequence is 15 residues long. V lost 3 bases, J lost 6 bases, and 17 bases lay in between.

The chain is built from TRBV5-5 and TRBJ1-4; no reliable D call. Trimming removed 6 bases at V and 5 bases at J, with 14 bases between. This CDR3 is built from 14 residues. The germline V gene encodes CDR1 SGHKS and CDR2 YYEKEE (reference sequence). The CDR3 DNA sequence: TGTGCCAGCAACTCCCCGGGGTCGAATGAAAAACTGTTTTTT. Translating it yields CASNSPGSNEKLFF.

V usage is TRBV5-6 and J usage is TRBJ2-7, with D perhaps TRBD2 (6 bases). The CDR3 has 14 amino acids. Germline loops: CDR1 SGHDT, CDR2 YYEEEE. V was clipped by 0 bases and J by 2 bases, with 9 bases between them. This CDR3 is CASSLGGLPYEQYF. CDR3 bases: TGTGCCAGCAGCTTGGGGGGACTTCCCTACGAGCAGTACTTC.